Presented here are 17 T cell receptor beta chains from one specimen sequenced in a study of CD8+ T cells in alopecia areata. It was cDNA, reverse transcribed from extracted RNA, that served as the sequencing template. The repertoire was sequenced with immunoSEQ multiplex PCR; TCRdb's copy has only in-frame clones and lacks some. The table has 35,000 to 45,000 clones, roughly 92% seen once. This sample's treatment: oral pan-JAK inhibitor, 5-10 mg twice daily. The sample in question was CD8+ T cells sorted from blood, obtained at week 24, from a patient treated with tofacitinib. All receptors come from a human donor with alopecia areata.

This sequence joins TRBV10-3 and TRBJ2-7; the D gene could be TRBD1 or TRBD2 (5 bases each). Germline V gene lookup returns CDR1 ENHRY and CDR2 SYGVKD. With 10 bases removed from V and 5 bases from J, the gap between germline ends came to 21 bases. CDR3 size: 14 residues. The CDR3: CATHNTGTENEQYF. The CDR3 DNA reads TGTGCCACTCATAATACCGGGACGGAAAACGAGCAGTACTTC.

This sequence joins TRBV27 and TRBJ2-7, with D unclear. Germline CDR1 is MNHEY and CDR2 is SMNVEV (reference sequence). Trimming left V 2 bases short and J 1 base short, with 6 bases between. The CDR3 has 13 amino acids. The CDR3 reads CASSLTESYEQYF. The CDR3 DNA sequence: TGTGCCAGCAGTTTAACCGAATCCTACGAGCAGTACTTC.

This clone was detected only once. A junction boundary mismatches the germline segment, possibly from a read error. CDR3 DNA: TGTGCCAGCAGCACGGGACGGAGCTCACCGGTTTTC. Amino acid sequence: CASSTGRSSPVF. This rearrangement joins TRBV7-6 to TRBJ1-2; possible D gene TRBD1, 5 bases. Germline loops: CDR1 SGHVS, CDR2 FNYEAQ. The CDR3 runs to 12 residues.

The CDR3 spells CASSPGYQETQYF. The DNA of the CDR3 is TGTGCCAGCAGTCCGGGGTACCAAGAGACCCAGTACTTC. The genes are TRBV2 and TRBJ2-5; tentatively, D is TRBD2 (5 bases). Germline V CDR1 and CDR2: SNHLY, FYNNEI. V was trimmed by 5 bases and J by 0 bases, leaving 7 bases between them. The CDR3 runs 13 residues.

This clone was observed once. This chain uses TRBV9 with TRBJ2-5; 9 bases are a match to TRBD2. Trimming removed 4 bases from V and 2 bases from J; junction bases left unmatched: 3. The CDR3 covers 14 residues. Germline assignment: CDR1 SGDLS and CDR2 YYNGEE. The CDR3 reads CASSSAGGQETQYF. CDR3 sequence (DNA): TGTGCCAGCAGCTCCGCGGGGGGGCAAGAGACCCAGTACTTC.

Notes on this clone: The junction departs from the called germline gene at one end, perhaps through a read error. The rearrangement joins TRBV7-7 to TRBJ2-2; 12 bases match TRBD2. The CDR3 has 17 amino acids. From germline, CDR1 is SSHAT and CDR2 FNYEAQ (reference sequence). The chain's CDR3 is CASSFTWTSGAGGELFF. DNA of the CDR3: TGTGCTAGCAGCTTCACCTGGACTAGCGGGGCGGGCGGGGAGCTGTTTTTT. Full variable domain (remainder filled in from reference TRBV7-7 and TRBJ2-2): GAGVSQSPRYKVTKRGQDVTLRCDPISSHATLYWYQQALGQGPEFLTYFNYEAQPDKSGLPSDRFSAERPEGSISTLTIQRTEQRDSAMYRCASSFTWTSGAGGELFFGEGSRLTVL.

V and J are TRBV2 and TRBJ2-1; 8 nucleotides match TRBD1. Trimming took 4 bases from V and 10 from J; bases not matched to a gene: 15. The CDR3 extends over 16 amino acids. Germline loops: CDR1 SNHLY, CDR2 FYNNEI. The CDR3 DNA sequence: TGTGCCAGCAGTGTCACGAGGGACAGGCGCTCAGAAGAGCAGTTCTTC. Amino acids: CASSVTRDRRSEEQFF.

This clone was observed a single time. The chain carries TRBV29-1 and TRBJ2-7, with 7 positions matching TRBD1. The V gene end was trimmed by 7 bases and the J gene end by 0 bases; junction bases not matched to a gene: 6. CDR1 SQVTM and CDR2 ANQGSEA come from the germline V gene. The CDR3 loop spans 13 amino acids. The CDR3 loop is CSGRDSNSYEQYF. The DNA of the CDR3 is TGCAGCGGCCGGGACAGCAACTCCTACGAGCAGTACTTC.

The genes are TRBV4-1 and TRBJ2-5; 9 bases line up with TRBD2. Germline lookup yields CDR1 MGHRA and CDR2 YSYEKL. This CDR3 contains 17 residues. Losses at the gene ends were 3 bases for V and 4 bases for J; bases not matched to a gene: 12. CDR3 loop: CASSHHAASGGLETQYF. DNA for the CDR3: TGCGCCAGCAGCCACCACGCAGCCAGCGGGGGGCTAGAGACCCAGTACTTC.

The CDR3 DNA is TGTGCCAGCAGCCAAGCCCCCTGGATCGGGACAGGTGTTTACGAGCAGTACTTC. Protein sequence: CASSQAPWIGTGVYEQYF. The chain is built from TRBV14 and TRBJ2-7; TRBD1 matches 8 bases. Germline trimming cut 1 base from V and 4 bases from J; bases unmatched to any gene: 15. The CDR3 consists of 18 residues. Per germline, CDR1 SGHDN and CDR2 FVKESK.

The chain couples TRBV7-9 to TRBJ2-3, with unresolved D. Germline CDR1 and CDR2: SEHNR and FQNEAQ (reference sequence). This CDR3 comprises 12 residues. V was cut by 5 bases and J by 3 bases, with 6 bases left in between. The DNA for the CDR3 is TGTGCCAGCAGCCAGTCGACAGATACGCAGTATTTT. It translates to CASSQSTDTQYF.

The genes are TRBV2 and TRBJ2-5; D may be TRBD1 (6 bases). Germline V gene sequence: CDR1 SNHLY, CDR2 FYNNEI. The CDR3 is 15 amino acids. V was trimmed by 4 bases and J by 5 bases, leaving 17 bases between them. Here the CDR3 reads CASSGVTGPQETQYF. CDR3 nucleotides: TGTGCCAGCAGTGGGGTGACAGGACCACAGGAGACCCAGTACTTC.

This clone was recorded once. The genes are TRBV27 and TRBJ2-7, with a possible D match to TRBD1 (5 bases). CDR3 length: 13 residues. From germline, CDR1 is MNHEY and CDR2 SMNVEV (reference sequence). Trimming took off 5 bases at V and 2 bases at J, with 10 bases between the two ends. The DNA of the CDR3 is TGTGCCAGCAGTGAACAGGCCCCCTACGAGCAGTACTTC. Its translation is CASSEQAPYEQYF.

V is TRBV29-1 and J is TRBJ2-4; TRBD1 might be the D (5 bases). Trimming pared 6 bases from V and 0 bases from J, leaving 12 bases between. The germline CDR1 and CDR2 sequences are SQVTM and ANQGSEA. This CDR3 is 14 amino acids long. DNA of the CDR3: TGCAGCGTGCTGACAGTACTAGCCAAAAACATTCAGTACTTC. Translated: CSVLTVLAKNIQYF.

V usage is TRBV9 and J usage is TRBJ2-1; D uncertain. Germline V gene sequence: CDR1 SGDLS, CDR2 YYNGEE. Trimming removed 2 bases from V and 7 bases from J, with 16 bases in between. This CDR3 contains 15 residues. The CDR3 sequence: CASSVSKSHSNEQFF. The CDR3 nucleotides are TGTGCCAGCAGCGTGAGTAAGTCTCATAGTAATGAGCAGTTCTTC.

The chain is built from TRBV15 and TRBJ2-7; D might be TRBD1 or TRBD2, each matching 6 bases. The V end was cut by 0 bases, the J end by 4 bases, with 13 bases between. CDR3 size: 15 residues. Germline V lookup: CDR1 LNHNV, CDR2 YYDKDF (reference sequence). In nucleotides, the CDR3 is TGTGCCACCAGCAGAGATAGGGGGGATGGGTACGAGCAGTACTTC. This encodes CATSRDRGDGYEQYF. Full variable domain (missing parts from reference TRBV15 and TRBJ2-7): DAMVIQNPRYQVTQFGKPVTLSCSQTLNHNVMYWYQQKSSQAPKLLFHYYDKDFNNEADTPDNFQSRRPNTSFCFLDIRSPGLGDTAMYLCATSRDRGDGYEQYFGPGTRLTVT.

The chain links TRBV29-1 to TRBJ2-7; the D is unclear. CDR1 is SQVTM, CDR2 ANQGSEA, per germline. V shed 1 base and J shed 0 bases, with 7 bases lying between them. This CDR3 has 13 amino acids. This CDR3 reads CSVEGGNSYEQYF. The CDR3 DNA sequence: TGCAGCGTTGAAGGCGGTAACTCCTACGAGCAGTACTTC.